This T cell receptor beta chain was sequenced during a study of OX40 agonist ivuxolimab in advanced cancers. Study background: Ivuxolimab was delivered to patients intravenously every 2 weeks at doses spanning 0.01 to 10 mg/kg.

Findings of the study overall: Nonresponders included some who also had low normalized T-cell clonal expansion. Expanded clones were, on average, more numerous in CD8+ T cells than in CD4+. Expansion of clones was among the lowest in partial responders at 0.1-3.0 mg/kg.

Assay used: immunoSEQ multiplex PCR; TCRdb lists only in-frame clones, some missing. Of about 54,000 clones listed, more than 75% are singletons. The junction had 5 bases not matched to a gene; V was cut back by 2 bases and J by 5 bases. Germline V gene sequence: CDR1 MDHEN, CDR2 SYDVKM. CDR3 length: 16 residues. The sample holds one count of this clone. Its antigen remains unknown. This TCR derives from an adult with an advanced solid tumor such as melanoma, head and neck, liver or kidney cancer. Sequencing used CD4+ or CD8+ T cells sorted from blood, obtained in a trial of the OX40 agonist ivuxolimab. The V call is TRBV28, the J call TRBJ2-7, with 14 positions matching TRBD2. CDR3 region: CASSLRGLAGEDEQYF. The DNA for the CDR3 is TGTGCCAGCAGTTTAAGGGGACTAGCGGGAGAGGACGAGCAGTACTTC.